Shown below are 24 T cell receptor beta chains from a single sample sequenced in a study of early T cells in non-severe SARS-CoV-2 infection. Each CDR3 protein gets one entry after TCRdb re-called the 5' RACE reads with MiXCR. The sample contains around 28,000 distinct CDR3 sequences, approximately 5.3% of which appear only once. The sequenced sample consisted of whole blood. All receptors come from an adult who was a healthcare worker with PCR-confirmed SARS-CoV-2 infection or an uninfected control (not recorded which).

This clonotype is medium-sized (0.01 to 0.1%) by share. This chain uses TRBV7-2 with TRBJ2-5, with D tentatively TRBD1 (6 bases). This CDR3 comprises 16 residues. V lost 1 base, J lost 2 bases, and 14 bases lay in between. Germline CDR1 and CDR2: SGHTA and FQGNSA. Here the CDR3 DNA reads TGTGCCAGCAGCTTAGGGGGACAACCTGCACAAGAGACCCAGTACTTC. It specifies CASSLGGQPAQETQYF.

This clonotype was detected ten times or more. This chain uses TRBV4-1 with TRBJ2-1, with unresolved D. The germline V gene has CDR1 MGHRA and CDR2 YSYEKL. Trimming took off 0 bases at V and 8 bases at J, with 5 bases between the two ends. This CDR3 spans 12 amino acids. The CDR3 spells CASSQDTDEQFF. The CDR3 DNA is TGCGCCAGCAGCCAAGATACCGATGAGCAGTTCTTC.

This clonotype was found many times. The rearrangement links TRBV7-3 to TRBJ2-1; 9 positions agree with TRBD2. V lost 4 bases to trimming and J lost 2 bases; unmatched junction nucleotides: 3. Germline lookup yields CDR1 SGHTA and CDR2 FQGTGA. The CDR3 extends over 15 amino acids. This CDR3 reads CASSSRLAAYNEQFF. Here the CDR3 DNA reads TGTGCCAGCAGCTCCAGACTAGCGGCCTACAATGAGCAGTTCTTC.

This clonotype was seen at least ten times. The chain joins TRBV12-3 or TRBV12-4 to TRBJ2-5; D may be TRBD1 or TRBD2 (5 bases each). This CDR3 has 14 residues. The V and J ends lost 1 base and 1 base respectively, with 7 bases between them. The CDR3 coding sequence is TGTGCCAGCAGTTTAGTGGGACCCCAAGAGACCCAGTACTTC. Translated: CASSLVGPQETQYF.

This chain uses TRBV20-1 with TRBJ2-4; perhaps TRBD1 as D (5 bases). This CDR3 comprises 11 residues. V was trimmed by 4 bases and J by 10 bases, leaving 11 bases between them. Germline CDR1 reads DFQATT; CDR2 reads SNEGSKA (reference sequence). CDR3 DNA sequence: TGCAGTGCTATGGACACTCCTATTCAGTACTTC. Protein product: CSAMDTPIQYF.

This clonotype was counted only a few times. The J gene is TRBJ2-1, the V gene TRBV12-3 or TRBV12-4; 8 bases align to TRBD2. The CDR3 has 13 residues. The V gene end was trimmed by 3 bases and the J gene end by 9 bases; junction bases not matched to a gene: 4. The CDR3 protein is CASSLGAGGEQFF. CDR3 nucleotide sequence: TGTGCCAGCAGTTTGGGGGCGGGAGGTGAGCAGTTCTTC.

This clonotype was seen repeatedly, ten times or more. The CDR3: CASSYGIRQGITEAFF. CDR3 nucleotides: TGTGCCAGCAGTTACGGAATAAGACAGGGGATTACTGAAGCTTTCTTT. This sequence joins TRBV6-6 and TRBJ1-1; 8 positions agree with TRBD1. The CDR3 contains 16 residues. Germline V lookup: CDR1 MNHNY, CDR2 SVGAGI (reference sequence). The V segment lost 2 bases and the J segment 5 bases; nucleotides outside the gene matches: 10.

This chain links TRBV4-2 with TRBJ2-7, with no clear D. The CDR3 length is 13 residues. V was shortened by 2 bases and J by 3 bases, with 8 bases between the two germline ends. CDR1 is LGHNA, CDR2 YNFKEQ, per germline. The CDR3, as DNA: TGTGCCAGCAGCCAATACACCTTCTACGAGCAGTACTTC. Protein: CASSQYTFYEQYF.

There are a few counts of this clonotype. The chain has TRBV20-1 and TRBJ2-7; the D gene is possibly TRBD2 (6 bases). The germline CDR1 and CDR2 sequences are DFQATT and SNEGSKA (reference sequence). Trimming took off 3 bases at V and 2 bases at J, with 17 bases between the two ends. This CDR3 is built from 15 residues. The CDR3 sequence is CSARGSGTFPYEQYF. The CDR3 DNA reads TGCAGTGCTAGGGGGTCCGGGACTTTTCCCTACGAGCAGTACTTC.

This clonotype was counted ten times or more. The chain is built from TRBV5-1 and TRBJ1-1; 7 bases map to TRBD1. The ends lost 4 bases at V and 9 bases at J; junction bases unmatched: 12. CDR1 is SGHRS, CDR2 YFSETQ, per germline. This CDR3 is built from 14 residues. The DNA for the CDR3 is TGCGCCAGCAGCCGCACGATGGGACAGCCCAAAGCTTTCTTT. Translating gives CASSRTMGQPKAFF.

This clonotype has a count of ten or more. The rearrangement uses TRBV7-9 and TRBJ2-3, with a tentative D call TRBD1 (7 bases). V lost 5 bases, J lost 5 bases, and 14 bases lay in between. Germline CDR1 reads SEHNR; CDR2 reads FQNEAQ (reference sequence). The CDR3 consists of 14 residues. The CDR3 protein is CASSLTGEVDTQYF. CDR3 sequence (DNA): TGTGCCAGCAGCCTAACAGGGGAGGTAGATACGCAGTATTTT.

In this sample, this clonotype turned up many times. This chain's CDR3 is CASSLMGTSGTHEQFF. The CDR3 DNA reads TGTGCCAGCAGCTTGATGGGGACTAGCGGGACCCATGAGCAGTTCTTC. The rearrangement links TRBV5-4 to TRBJ2-1, with TRBD2 matching 13 bases. Germline-derived CDR1 and CDR2 are SGHNT and YYREEE (reference sequence). The CDR3 covers 16 residues. J gave up 8 bases and V 1 base, and 6 bases lay outside the gene matches.

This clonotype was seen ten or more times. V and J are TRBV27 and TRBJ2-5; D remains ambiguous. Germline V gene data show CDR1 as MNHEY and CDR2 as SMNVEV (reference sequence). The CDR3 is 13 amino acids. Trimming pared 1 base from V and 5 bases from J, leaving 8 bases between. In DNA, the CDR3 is TGTGCCAGCAGTTTATACCCGCGGGAGACCCAGTACTTC. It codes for CASSLYPRETQYF.

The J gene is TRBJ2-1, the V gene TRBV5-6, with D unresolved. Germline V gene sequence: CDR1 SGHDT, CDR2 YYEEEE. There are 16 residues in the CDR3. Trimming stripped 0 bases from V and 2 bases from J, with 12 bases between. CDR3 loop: CASSLDSGATYNEQFF. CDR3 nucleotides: TGTGCCAGCAGCTTGGATTCCGGAGCCACCTACAATGAGCAGTTCTTC.

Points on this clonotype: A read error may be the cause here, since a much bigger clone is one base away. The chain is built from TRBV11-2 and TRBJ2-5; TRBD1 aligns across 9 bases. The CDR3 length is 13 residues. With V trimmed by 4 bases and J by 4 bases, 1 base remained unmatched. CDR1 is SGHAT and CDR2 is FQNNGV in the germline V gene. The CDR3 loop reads CASSYRGRETQYF. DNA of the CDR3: TGTGCCAGCAGCTACAGGGGGCGAGAGACCCAGTACTTC.

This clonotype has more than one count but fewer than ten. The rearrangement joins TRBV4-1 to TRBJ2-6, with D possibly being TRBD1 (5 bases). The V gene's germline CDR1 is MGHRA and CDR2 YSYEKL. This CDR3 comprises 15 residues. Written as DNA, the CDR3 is TGCGCAAGGGTGACCCGACAGACTGGGGCCAACGTCCTGACTTTC. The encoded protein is CARVTRQTGANVLTF.

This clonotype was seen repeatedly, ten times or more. CDR3: CAISAQLNTEAFF. The CDR3 DNA reads as TGTGCCATCAGCGCGCAGTTGAACACTGAAGCTTTCTTT. The chain links TRBV10-3 to TRBJ1-1, with D hard to call. The length of the CDR3 is 13 residues. Trimming took off 6 bases at V and 0 bases at J, with 8 bases between the two ends. Germline assignment: CDR1 ENHRY and CDR2 SYGVKD.

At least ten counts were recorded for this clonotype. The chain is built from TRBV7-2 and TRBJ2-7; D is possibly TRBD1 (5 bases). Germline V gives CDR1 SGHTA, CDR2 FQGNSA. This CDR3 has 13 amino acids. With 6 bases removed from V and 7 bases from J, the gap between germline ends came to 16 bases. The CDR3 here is CASSEQVPGEQYF. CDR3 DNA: TGTGCCAGCAGTGAACAGGTTCCAGGAGAGCAGTACTTC.

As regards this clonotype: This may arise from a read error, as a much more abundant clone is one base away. Written as DNA, the CDR3 is TGTGCCAGCGGCCCTGGGGGCACCCCAGATACGCAGTATTTT. Its translation is CASGPGGTPDTQYF. V is TRBV7-7 and J is TRBJ2-3; TRBD1 is a possible D gene (6 bases). The CDR3 contains 14 residues. Trimming shortened V by 8 bases and J by 4 bases, and 16 bases separated the two germline ends. From germline, CDR1 is SSHAT and CDR2 FNYEAQ (reference sequence).

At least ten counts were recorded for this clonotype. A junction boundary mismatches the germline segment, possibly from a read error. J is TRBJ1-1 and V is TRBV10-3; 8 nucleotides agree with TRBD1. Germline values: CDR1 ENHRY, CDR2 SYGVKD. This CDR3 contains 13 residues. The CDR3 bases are TGTGCCATGGCAGGGGGCATGAACACTGAAGTTTTCTTT. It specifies CAMAGGMNTEVFF.

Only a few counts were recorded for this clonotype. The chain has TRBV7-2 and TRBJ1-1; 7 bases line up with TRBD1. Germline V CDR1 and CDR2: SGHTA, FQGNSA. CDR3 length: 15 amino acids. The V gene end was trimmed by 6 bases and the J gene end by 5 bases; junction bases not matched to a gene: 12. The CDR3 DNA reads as TGTGCCAGCAGTTTCAACACAGGGGTTAGTACTGAAGCTTTCTTT. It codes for CASSFNTGVSTEAFF.

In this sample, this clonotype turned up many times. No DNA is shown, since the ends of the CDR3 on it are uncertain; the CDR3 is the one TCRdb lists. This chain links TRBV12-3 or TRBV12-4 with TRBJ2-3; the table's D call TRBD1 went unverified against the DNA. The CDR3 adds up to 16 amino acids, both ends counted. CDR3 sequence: CASSFGEGITADTQYF.

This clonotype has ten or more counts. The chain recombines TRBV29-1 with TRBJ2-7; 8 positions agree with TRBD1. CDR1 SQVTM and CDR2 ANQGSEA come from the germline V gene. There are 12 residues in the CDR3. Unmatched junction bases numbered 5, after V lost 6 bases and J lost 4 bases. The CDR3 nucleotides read TGCAGCGTCGGACAGGGAAGGTACGAGCAGTACTTC. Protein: CSVGQGRYEQYF.

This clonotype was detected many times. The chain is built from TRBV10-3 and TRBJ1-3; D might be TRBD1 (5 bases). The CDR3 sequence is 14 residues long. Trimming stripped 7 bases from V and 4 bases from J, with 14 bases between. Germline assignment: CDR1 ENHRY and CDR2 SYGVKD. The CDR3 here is CAINHGADGNTIYF. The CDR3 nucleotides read TGTGCCATCAATCACGGGGCCGACGGAAACACCATATATTTT.